A single sample gave rise to the 10 T cell receptor beta chains below, sequenced in a study of radiation and T cells in renal cell carcinoma. The time point here: baseline pretreatment blood. Treatment defined: 15 Gy SBRT to primary tumor, nephrectomy 4 weeks later. Data came from immunoSEQ multiplex PCR; TCRdb stores just in-frame clones and leaves some out. The sample has about 140,000 clones; over 80% are singletons. The specimen comprised blood, sampled from a patient whose treatment included radiotherapy and nephrectomy. The source of these receptors is a woman aged 45-59 years with renal cell carcinoma.

In its sample, this clone was seen a few times. The V and J genes are TRBV28 and TRBJ2-1; no clear D gene. The CDR3 loop spans 12 amino acids. V gave up 7 bases and J gave up 9 bases, with 13 bases separating them. CDR1 is MDHEN and CDR2 is SYDVKM in the germline V gene. The CDR3: CASKGSRGEQFF. DNA for the CDR3: TGTGCCAGCAAGGGCAGCCGTGGTGAGCAGTTCTTC.

For this clone: This specimen includes other DNA sequences encoding the same CDR3. The V gene is TRBV30, the J gene TRBJ1-2, with D maybe TRBD1 (5 bases). This CDR3 comprises 13 residues. Between the trimmed V and J ends, which lost 3 bases and 5 bases, there was a span of 13 bases. Germline-derived CDR1 and CDR2 are GTSNPN and SVGIG (reference sequence). Here the CDR3 reads CAWSVGAGYGYTF. The CDR3 bases are TGTGCCTGGAGCGTCGGGGCAGGGTATGGCTACACCTTC.

The chain is built from TRBV7-7 and TRBJ2-2, with D perhaps assigned TRBD1 or TRBD2 (5 bases each). V gave up 4 bases and J gave up 5 bases, with 8 bases separating them. CDR1 and CDR2 from the germline V gene are SSHAT and FNYEAQ (reference sequence). This CDR3 has 13 residues. The CDR3 loop is CASSWDETGELFF. In DNA, the CDR3 is TGTGCCAGCAGCTGGGACGAAACCGGGGAGCTGTTTTTT. Complete variable domain (other parts from reference TRBV7-7 and TRBJ2-2): GAGVSQSPRYKVTKRGQDVTLRCDPISSHATLYWYQQALGQGPEFLTYFNYEAQPDKSGLPSDRFSAERPEGSISTLTIQRTEQRDSAMYRCASSWDETGELFFGEGSRLTVL.

This clone was seen more than once but under ten times. The CDR3 nucleotides are TGCAGTGCTGGGCACTTTGAAGCTTTCTTT. Protein sequence: CSAGHFEAFF. The chain links TRBV20-1 to TRBJ1-1; D is undetermined. CDR1 is DFQATT and CDR2 is SNEGSKA in the germline V gene (reference sequence). Trimming removed 5 bases at V and 7 bases at J, with 8 bases between. The CDR3 is made up of 10 amino acids.

The rearrangement links TRBV28 to TRBJ2-7, with 11 positions matching TRBD2. The CDR3 length is 14 residues. Losses at the gene ends were 5 bases for V and 5 bases for J; bases not matched to a gene: 5. Per the germline V gene, CDR1 is MDHEN and CDR2 is SYDVKM. CDR3 coding DNA: TGTGCCAGCAGTGTTAGCGGGAGGGCAAACGAGCAGTACTTC. This sequence encodes CASSVSGRANEQYF.

V gene TRBV29-1 combines with J gene TRBJ2-7; 9 nucleotides agree with TRBD1. V trimming: 6 bases; J trimming: 7 bases; junction bases outside the gene matches: 10. Germline lookup yields CDR1 SQVTM and CDR2 ANQGSEA. The CDR3 spans 13 residues. CDR3 sequence: CSVLARQGEEQYF. CDR3 nucleotides: TGCAGCGTCCTAGCTCGACAGGGGGAAGAGCAGTACTTC.

The gene calls are TRBV4-3 and TRBJ1-2, with 10 bases fitting TRBD1. The trim removed 4 bases at V and 6 bases at J, leaving 5 bases unmatched. The germline V gene has CDR1 LGHNA and CDR2 YSLEER. The CDR3 is 14 amino acids. The CDR3 DNA follows: TGCGCCAGCAGCCCCGACAGGGGGCGAAATGGCTACACCTTC. The encoded protein is CASSPDRGRNGYTF.

The chain joins TRBV5-8 to TRBJ1-2; possible D gene TRBD1, 6 bases. V lost 4 bases, J lost 3 bases, and 10 bases lay in between. The germline CDR1 and CDR2 sequences are SGHTS and YDEGEE. The length of the CDR3 is 13 residues. CDR3 nucleotide sequence: TGTGCCAGCAGCCCGACAGGATACTATGGCTACACCTTC. Amino acids: CASSPTGYYGYTF.

The V call is TRBV25-1, the J call TRBJ2-5, with a tentative D call TRBD1 (6 bases). V was cut by 5 bases and J by 5 bases, with 12 bases left in between. The CDR3 is 13 amino acids. Germline V CDR1 and CDR2: MGHDK, SYGVNS. This chain's CDR3 is CASSWSDRETQYF. The CDR3 DNA is TGTGCCAGCAGTTGGTCCGACAGGGAGACCCAGTACTTC.

The CDR3 sequence is CASSPRQGTRELFF. The CDR3 DNA reads TGTGCCAGCAGCCCACGACAGGGTACACGGGAGCTGTTTTTT. The chain joins TRBV7-9 to TRBJ2-2; 7 bases fit TRBD1. V trimming: 5 bases; J trimming: 9 bases; junction bases outside the gene matches: 9. This CDR3 is 14 amino acids long. Germline V gives CDR1 SEHNR, CDR2 FQNEAQ (reference sequence).